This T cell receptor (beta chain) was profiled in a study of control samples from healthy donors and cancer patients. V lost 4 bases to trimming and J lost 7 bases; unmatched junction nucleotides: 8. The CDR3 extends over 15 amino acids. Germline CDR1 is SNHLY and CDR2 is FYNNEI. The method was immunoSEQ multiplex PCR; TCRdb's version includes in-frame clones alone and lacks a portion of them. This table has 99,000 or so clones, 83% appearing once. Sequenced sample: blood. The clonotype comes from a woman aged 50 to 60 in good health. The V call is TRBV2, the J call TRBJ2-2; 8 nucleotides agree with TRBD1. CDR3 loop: CASSGTGTKFGELFF. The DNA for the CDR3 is TGTGCCAGCAGTGGGACAGGGACGAAATTCGGGGAGCTGTTTTTT.